The clone carrying this TCR beta chain has ten or more counts. This sample is part of a study of human T cells and chemical hapten exposure. Trimming stripped 1 base from V and 6 bases from J, with 14 bases between. Germline loops: CDR1 SGHAT, CDR2 FQNNGV. CDR3 length equals 15 residues. Attachment of unique molecular identifiers to individual cDNA molecules was performed in the library. TCRdb analysed the RACE reads with MiXCR anew, one entry per CDR3 protein. This table holds about 120,000 distinct CDR3 sequences, about 13% found once. As for time point: patch test 1, 2 weeks after DPC sensitization. Treatment described: therapeutic diphenylcyclopropenone sensitization with weekly scalp DPC.

This receptor was taken from a man in his late teens or twenties with alopecia areata. Some clones in this sample may be carry-over from other donors' samples. The sequenced sample was whole blood, obtained in connection with sensitization to the hapten diphenylcyclopropenone (DPC). The genes are TRBV11-2 and TRBJ2-3; no definite D call. The CDR3 nucleotides are TGTGCCAGCAGCTTAGTGGTGTGGGGAACGGATACGCAGTATTTT. It codes for CASSLVVWGTDTQYF. Full variable domain (outside the CDR3, taken from reference TRBV11-2 and TRBJ2-3): EAGVAQSPRYKIIEKRQSVAFWCNPISGHATLYWYQQILGQGPKLLIQFQNNGVVDDSQLPKDRFSAERLKGVDSTLKIQPAKLEDSAVYLCASSLVVWGTDTQYFGPGTRLTVL.